These T cell receptor beta chains were read from a single sample in a study of blood T cell repertoires in COVID-19. TCRdb's copy holds only in-frame clones and misses some; the assay was immunoSEQ multiplex PCR. Of 250,000 to 350,000 clones listed, 90% are singletons. Sequencing was carried out using PBMCs or T cells enriched from blood (not recorded which). All receptors come from a woman aged 18 to 35 with acute COVID-19. Both conserved end residues are part of each CDR3. The D gene is left open where the match is weak. Where a row states a size, it is once, few, many or the class of an expanded clone; other rows omit it.

D gene | J gene | clone size | V gene | CDR3 protein | CDR3 DNA
TRBD1 | TRBJ1-3 | - | TRBV28 | CASSSGTGVVGGNTIYF | TGTGCCAGCAGCTCCGGGACAGGGGTTGTTGGTGGAAACACCATATATTTT
TRBD1 | TRBJ2-3 | - | TRBV24-1 | CATADRADTQYF | TGTGCCACCGCTGACAGGGCAGATACGCAGTATTTT
- | TRBJ1-1 | once | TRBV7-8 | CASSLAGRTEAFF | TGTGCCAGCAGCTTAGCTGGCCGCACTGAAGCTTTCTTT
- | TRBJ2-1 | - | TRBV24-1 | CATSGDSGAYNEQFF | TGTGCCACCAGTGGTGACAGTGGGGCCTACAATGAGCAGTTCTTC
TRBD1 | TRBJ2-2 | - | TRBV19 | CASLSPGQGSSGELFF | TGTGCCAGTCTTTCACCGGGACAGGGTTCAAGCGGGGAGCTGTTTTTT
TRBD2 | TRBJ2-5 | few | TRBV13 | CASSARTSGSQETQYF | TGTGCCAGCAGCGCCCGGACTAGCGGGAGCCAAGAGACCCAGTACTTC
- | TRBJ2-7 | - | TRBV19 | CASSISRGATYYEQYF | TGTGCCAGTAGTATATCCCGGGGGGCAACTTACTACGAGCAGTACTTC
- | TRBJ1-1 | few | TRBV20-1 | CSAFGDTEAFF | TGCAGTGCTTTCGGGGACACTGAAGCTTTCTTT
- | TRBJ2-1 | - | TRBV14 | CASSQRGYSYNEQFF | TGTGCCAGCAGCCAAAGGGGATACTCCTACAATGAGCAGTTCTTC
TRBD1 | TRBJ1-2 | - | TRBV11-3 | CASSSGQGARGYGYTF | TGTGCCAGCAGCTCGGGACAGGGGGCGCGAGGCTATGGCTACACCTTC
- | TRBJ2-7 | - | TRBV28 | CASSFFGGGDYEQYF | TGTGCCAGCAGTTTTTTCGGGGGAGGCGACTACGAGCAGTACTTC
- | TRBJ2-7 | - | TRBV12-3/TRBV12-4 | CASSLSGFHEQYF | TGTGCCAGCAGTTTGTCAGGGTTCCACGAGCAGTACTTC
TRBD2 | TRBJ2-5 | - | TRBV5-4 | CASSLDIGGAQETQYF | TGTGCCAGCAGCTTGGATATCGGGGGGGCCCAAGAGACCCAGTACTTC
- | TRBJ1-2 | - | TRBV27 | CASSFTALDYGYTF | TGTGCCAGCAGTTTTACAGCCCTCGACTATGGCTACACCTTC
TRBD1 | TRBJ1-2 | - | TRBV6-1 | CASSDGTGQNYGYTF | TGTGCCAGCAGTGACGGTACGGGACAGAATTATGGCTACACCTTC
- | TRBJ1-6 | - | TRBV7-3 | CASSGRGGSPLHF | TGTGCCAGCAGCGGGAGGGGGGGTTCACCCCTCCACTTT
TRBD1 | TRBJ2-7 | few | TRBV3-1/TRBV3-2 | CASSSRTGNIYEQYF | TGTGCCAGCAGCTCGAGGACAGGGAACATCTACGAGCAGTACTTC
TRBD1 | TRBJ2-5 | - | TRBV5-1 | CASSTTTGGQETQYF | TGCGCCAGCAGCACCACTACAGGGGGCCAAGAGACCCAGTACTTC
TRBD1 | TRBJ1-5 | - | TRBV2 | CASSQDRGPQPQHF | TGTGCCAGCAGTCAGGACAGGGGCCCTCAGCCCCAGCATTTT
TRBD1 | TRBJ1-2 | - | TRBV6-5 | CASSYLGSRGRWGYTF | TGTGCCAGCAGTTACTTAGGGTCCAGGGGGCGATGGGGCTACACCTTC